This TCR beta chain derives from a study of blood T cell repertoires in COVID-19. About the research overall: The study drew acute and convalescent COVID-19 samples from the United States, Italy and Spain.

Participants, 18 to 89 years old, spanned around 25 US areas. Donors in Cohort 3 who had recovered were those with two negative PCRs, healthcare professional clearance, or resolution of their symptoms. How the authors handled the data: By means of reference gene primer amplification, nucleated cell counts were estimated. Repertoires were generated with immunoSEQ multiplex PCR, while TCRdb's copy carries only in-frame clones and drops some. For V, J and clone size, that table is used; D and trimming come from the DNA. Counted here are under 200,000 clones, around 89% occurring once; the ten biggest clones make up around 8%. Trimming at V came to 7 bases and at J to 7 bases, leaving 14 bases not matched to a gene. Per the germline V gene, CDR1 is MDHEN and CDR2 is SYDVKM. The CDR3 sequence is 17 residues long.

The receptor was isolated from a woman between 18 and 30 years old who had recovered from COVID-19. The genes are TRBV28 and TRBJ2-1; TRBD2 matches at 12 bases. The sequencing input was PBMCs or T cells enriched from blood (not recorded which). CDR3 in DNA: TGTGCCAGCATCTCGGGGGCACTAGCGGGGGGTAGGAATGAGCAGTTCTTC. Protein: CASISGALAGGRNEQFF.